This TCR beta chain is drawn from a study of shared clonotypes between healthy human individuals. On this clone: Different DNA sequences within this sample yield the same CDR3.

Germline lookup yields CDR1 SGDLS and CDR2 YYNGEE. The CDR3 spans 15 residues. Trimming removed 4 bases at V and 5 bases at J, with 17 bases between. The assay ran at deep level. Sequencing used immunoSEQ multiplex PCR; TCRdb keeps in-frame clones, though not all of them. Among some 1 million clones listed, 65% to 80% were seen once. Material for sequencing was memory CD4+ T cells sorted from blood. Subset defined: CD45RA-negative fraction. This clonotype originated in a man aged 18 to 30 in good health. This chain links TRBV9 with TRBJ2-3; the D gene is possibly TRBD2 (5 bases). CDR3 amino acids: CASSPPGLARDTQYF. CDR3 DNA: TGTGCCAGCAGCCCACCGGGCCTAGCCAGAGATACGCAGTATTTT.